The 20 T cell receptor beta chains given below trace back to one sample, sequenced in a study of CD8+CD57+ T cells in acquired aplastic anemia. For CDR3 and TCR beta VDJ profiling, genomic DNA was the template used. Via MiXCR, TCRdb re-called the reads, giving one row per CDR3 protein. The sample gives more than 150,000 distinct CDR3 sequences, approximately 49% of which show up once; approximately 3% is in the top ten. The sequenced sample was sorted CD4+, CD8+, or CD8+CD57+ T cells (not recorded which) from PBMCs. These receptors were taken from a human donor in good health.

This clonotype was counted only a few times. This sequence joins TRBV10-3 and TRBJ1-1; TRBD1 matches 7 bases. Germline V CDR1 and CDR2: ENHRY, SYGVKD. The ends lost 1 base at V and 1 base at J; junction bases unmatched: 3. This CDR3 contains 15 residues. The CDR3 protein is CAISEWDRPNTEAFF. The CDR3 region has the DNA TGTGCCATCAGTGAGTGGGACAGACCGAACACTGAAGCTTTCTTT.

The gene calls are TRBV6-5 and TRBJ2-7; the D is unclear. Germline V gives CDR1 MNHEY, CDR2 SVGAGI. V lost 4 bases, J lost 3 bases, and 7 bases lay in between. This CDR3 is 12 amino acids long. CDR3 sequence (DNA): TGTGCCAGCAGTTCGATGGACTACGAGCAGTACTTC. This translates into CASSSMDYEQYF.

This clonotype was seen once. The CDR3 region has the DNA TGTGCCAGCAGCCGTCTAGTGACCGGGGAGCTGTTTTTT. Amino acid sequence: CASSRLVTGELFF. The chain couples TRBV7-8 to TRBJ2-2; D uncertain. The CDR3 covers 13 residues. Per germline, CDR1 SGHVS and CDR2 FQNEAQ. Trimming removed 5 bases from V and 5 bases from J, with 9 bases in between.

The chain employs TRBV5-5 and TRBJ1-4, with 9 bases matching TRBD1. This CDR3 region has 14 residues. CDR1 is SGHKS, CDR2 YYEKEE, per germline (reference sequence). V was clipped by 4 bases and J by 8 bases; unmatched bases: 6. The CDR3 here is CASSPTGGNEKLFF. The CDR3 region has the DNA TGTGCCAGCAGCCCGACAGGGGGTAACGAAAAACTGTTTTTT.

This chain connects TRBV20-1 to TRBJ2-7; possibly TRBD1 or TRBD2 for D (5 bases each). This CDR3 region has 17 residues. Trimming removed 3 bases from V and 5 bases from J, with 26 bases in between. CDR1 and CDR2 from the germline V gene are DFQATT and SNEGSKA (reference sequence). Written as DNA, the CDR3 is TGCAGTGCTAGTGGTGATCGGGAATGGGGCTTGTTCGACGAGCAGTACTTC. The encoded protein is CSASGDREWGLFDEQYF.

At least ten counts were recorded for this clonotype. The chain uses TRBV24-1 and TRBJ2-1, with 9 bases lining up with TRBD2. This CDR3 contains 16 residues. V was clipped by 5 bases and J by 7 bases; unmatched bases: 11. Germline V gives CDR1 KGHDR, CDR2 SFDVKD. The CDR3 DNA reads TGTGCCACCAGTGCGCGATCGGGTAGCGGGAGTAATGAGCAGTTCTTC. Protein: CATSARSGSGSNEQFF.

CDR3 in amino acids: CSVDGQGKPEQYF. The CDR3 DNA sequence: TGCAGCGTTGACGGGCAGGGGAAGCCCGAGCAGTACTTC. The gene calls are TRBV29-1 and TRBJ2-7, with D perhaps TRBD1 (6 bases). Germline V gene sequence: CDR1 SQVTM, CDR2 ANQGSEA. Trimming pared 3 bases from V and 6 bases from J, leaving 15 bases between. The length of the CDR3 is 13 residues.

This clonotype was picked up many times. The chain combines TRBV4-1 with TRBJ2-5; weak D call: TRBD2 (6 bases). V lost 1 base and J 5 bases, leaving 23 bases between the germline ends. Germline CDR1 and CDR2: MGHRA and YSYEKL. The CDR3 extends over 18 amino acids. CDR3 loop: CASSQARIVLVGGETQYF. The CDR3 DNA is TGCGCCAGCAGCCAAGCGCGGATCGTTTTGGTGGGAGGTGAGACCCAGTACTTC.

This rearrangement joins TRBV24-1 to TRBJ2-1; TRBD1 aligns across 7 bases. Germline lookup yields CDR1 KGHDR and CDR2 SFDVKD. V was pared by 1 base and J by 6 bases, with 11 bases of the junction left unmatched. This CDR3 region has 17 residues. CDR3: CATSDFPSGGKGNEQFF. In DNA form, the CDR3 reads TGTGCCACCAGTGATTTCCCTTCAGGGGGAAAGGGCAATGAGCAGTTCTTC.

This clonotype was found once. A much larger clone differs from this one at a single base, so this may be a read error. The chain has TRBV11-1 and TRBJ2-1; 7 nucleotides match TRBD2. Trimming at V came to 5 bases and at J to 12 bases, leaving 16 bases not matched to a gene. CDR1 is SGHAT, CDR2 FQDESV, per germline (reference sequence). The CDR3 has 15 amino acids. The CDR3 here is CASSDSGGSGYGQFF. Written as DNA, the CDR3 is TGTGCCAGCAGCGACTCGGGCGGGAGTGGCTATGGGCAGTTCTTC. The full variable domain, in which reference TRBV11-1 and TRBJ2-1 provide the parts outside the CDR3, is EAEVAQSPRYKITEKSQAVAFWCDPISGHATLYWYRQILGQGPELLVQFQDESVVDDSQLPKDRFSAERLKGVDSTLKIQPAELGDSAMYLCASSDSGGSGYGQFFGPGTRLTVL.

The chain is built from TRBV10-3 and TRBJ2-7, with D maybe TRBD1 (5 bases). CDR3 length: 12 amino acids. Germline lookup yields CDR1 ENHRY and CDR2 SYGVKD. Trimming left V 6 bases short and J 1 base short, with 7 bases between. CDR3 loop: CAIRQDSYEQYF. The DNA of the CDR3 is TGTGCCATCAGACAGGATTCCTACGAGCAGTACTTC.

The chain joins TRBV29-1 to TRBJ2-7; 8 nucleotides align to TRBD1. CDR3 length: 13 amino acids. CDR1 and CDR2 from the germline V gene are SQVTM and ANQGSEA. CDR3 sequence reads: CNRGDRCSYEQYF. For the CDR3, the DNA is TGCAACCGAGGGGACAGGTGTTCTTACGAGCAGTACTTC.

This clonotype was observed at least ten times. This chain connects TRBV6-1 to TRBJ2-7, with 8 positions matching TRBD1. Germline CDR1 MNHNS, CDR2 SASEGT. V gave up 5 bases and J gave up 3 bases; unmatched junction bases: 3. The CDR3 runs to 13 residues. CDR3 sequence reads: CASSPGGNYEQYF. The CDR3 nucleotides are TGTGCCAGCAGTCCAGGGGGCAACTACGAGCAGTACTTC.

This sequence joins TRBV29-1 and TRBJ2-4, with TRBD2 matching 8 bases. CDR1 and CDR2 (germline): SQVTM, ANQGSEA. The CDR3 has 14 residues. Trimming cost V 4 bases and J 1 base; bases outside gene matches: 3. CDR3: CSVARGGAKNIQYF. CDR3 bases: TGCAGCGTTGCCCGGGGGGGGGCCAAAAACATTCAGTACTTC.

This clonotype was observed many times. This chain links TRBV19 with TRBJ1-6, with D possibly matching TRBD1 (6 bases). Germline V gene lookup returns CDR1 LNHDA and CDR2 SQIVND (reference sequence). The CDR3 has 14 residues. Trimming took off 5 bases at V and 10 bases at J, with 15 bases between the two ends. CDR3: CASSQYRAESPLHF. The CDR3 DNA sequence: TGTGCCAGTAGTCAATACAGGGCGGAATCACCCCTCCACTTT.

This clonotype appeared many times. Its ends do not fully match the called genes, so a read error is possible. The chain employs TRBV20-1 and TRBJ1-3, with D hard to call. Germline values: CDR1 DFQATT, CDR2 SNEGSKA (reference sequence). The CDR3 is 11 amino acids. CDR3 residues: CSARGDRGSHF. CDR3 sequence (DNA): TGCAGTGCTAGAGGGGATCGAGGGTCACATTTT.

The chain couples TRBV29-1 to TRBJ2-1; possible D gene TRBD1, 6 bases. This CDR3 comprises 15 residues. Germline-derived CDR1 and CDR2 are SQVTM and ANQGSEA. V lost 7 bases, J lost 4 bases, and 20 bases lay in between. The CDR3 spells CSAARDNRKYNEQFF. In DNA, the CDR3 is TGCAGCGCTGCTCGGGACAATCGGAAATACAATGAGCAGTTCTTC.

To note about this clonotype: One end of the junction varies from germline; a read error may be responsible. CDR3 nucleotide sequence: TGTGCCAGCAGCCAAAGCGGGAAACTGTCCTTC. It yields the protein CASSQSGKLSF. J is TRBJ2-7 and V is TRBV7-6, with 7 bases lining up with TRBD2. Germline V lookup: CDR1 SGHVS, CDR2 FNYEAQ. CDR3 length equals 11 residues.

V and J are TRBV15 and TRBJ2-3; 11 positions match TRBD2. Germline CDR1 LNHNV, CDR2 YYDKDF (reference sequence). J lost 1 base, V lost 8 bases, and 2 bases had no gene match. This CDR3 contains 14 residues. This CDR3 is CATFSGGGTDTQYF. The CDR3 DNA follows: TGTGCCACCTTTAGCGGGGGGGGCACAGATACGCAGTATTTT.

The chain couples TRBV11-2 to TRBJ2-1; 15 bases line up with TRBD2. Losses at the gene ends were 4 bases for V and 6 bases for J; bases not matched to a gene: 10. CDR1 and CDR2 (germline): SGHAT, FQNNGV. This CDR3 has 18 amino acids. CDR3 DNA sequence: TGTGCCAGCAGCTGGCGGACTAGCGGGAGGGGTGACGGCAATGAGCAGTTCTTC. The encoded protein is CASSWRTSGRGDGNEQFF.